This T cell receptor (beta chain) was obtained from a study of early T cells in non-severe SARS-CoV-2 infection. Across the whole study: The chains were unpaired, and the sequenced material was bulk RNA from unsorted whole blood. Study results and caveats: Private and CD4 specificities were missed by VDJdb matching, which favored anti-spike CD8 responses.

The germline gives CDR1 WSHSY, CDR2 SAAADI. V dropped 3 bases and J dropped 3; count of bases not matched to a gene: 8. The CDR3 length is 16 residues. By share of the sample, this clonotype is medium-sized. Its antigen is still unknown. TCRdb called the 5' RACE reads again in MiXCR, with one record for every CDR3 protein. The table shows tens of thousands of distinct CDR3 sequences, with roughly 6% occurring only once. The sample consisted of whole blood. The source of this sequence is an adult who was a healthcare worker with PCR-confirmed SARS-CoV-2 infection or an uninfected control (not recorded which). The chain recombines TRBV10-2 with TRBJ2-5; 9 bases map to TRBD2. DNA of the CDR3: TGCGCCAGCAGTGAATTCAGCGGGGGGACTAAAGAGACCCAGTACTTC. Amino acid sequence: CASSEFSGGTKETQYF.